These 19 T cell receptor beta chains were all obtained from the same sample, sequenced in a study of T cells after yellow fever vaccination (dated by TCRdb to 2018 to 2020). The sample's treatment or condition, from its label and the paper: live attenuated yellow fever vaccine strain. The library was generated by 5' RACE. Instrument used: Illumina HiSeq 2500. TCRdb passed the public sequencing reads through fastp at Q25 and MiXCR, retaining productive beta sequences. CDR3 protein sequences are deduplicated, and each keeps its most common genes and DNA. Counted in this sample were around 600,000 distinct CDR3 sequences; approximately 13% of them appeared once. The ten most abundant clones make up more than 13% of the sample. This material consisted of PBMCs, taken on the day of the yellow fever booster vaccination. The receptors shown here come from a man aged 30 to 45 who received the YFV17D yellow fever vaccine.

This clonotype has a handful of counts. V usage is TRBV12-3 or TRBV12-4 and J usage is TRBJ1-4; 7 positions agree with TRBD1. The CDR3 sequence is 15 residues long. With V trimmed by 2 bases and J by 7 bases, 7 bases remained unmatched. CDR3 amino acids: CASSLTDRVGEKLFF. In DNA form, the CDR3 reads TGTGCCAGCAGTTTAACTGACAGGGTCGGTGAAAAACTGTTTTTT.

In this sample, this clonotype turned up a few times. The chain carries TRBV20-1 and TRBJ2-7; TRBD2 matches 10 bases. The CDR3 has 14 amino acids. The trim removed 0 bases at V and 3 bases at J, leaving 2 bases unmatched. Germline CDR1 DFQATT, CDR2 SNEGSKA (reference sequence). This chain's CDR3 is CSARDSSGSYEQYF. The DNA for the CDR3 is TGCAGTGCTAGAGATTCTAGCGGGAGCTACGAGCAGTACTTC.

This clonotype was seen only a few times. The chain employs TRBV19 and TRBJ2-4; D might be TRBD2 (6 bases). Between the trimmed V and J ends, which lost 10 bases and 5 bases, there was a span of 24 bases. From germline, CDR1 is LNHDA and CDR2 SQIVND (reference sequence). This CDR3 comprises 16 residues. The CDR3 is CATTPRDSVFQNIQYF. In DNA, the CDR3 is TGTGCCACCACCCCCCGGGACTCCGTATTCCAAAACATTCAGTACTTC.

This clonotype has ten or more counts. J is TRBJ2-1 and V is TRBV5-1; 8 bases are shared with TRBD2. The ends lost 3 bases at V and 6 bases at J; junction bases unmatched: 8. There are 15 residues in the CDR3. Per germline, CDR1 SGHRS and CDR2 YFSETQ. The CDR3 sequence: CASSYSGDHSNEQFF. The CDR3 DNA reads as TGCGCCAGCAGCTATAGCGGGGACCACTCCAATGAGCAGTTCTTC.

This clonotype occurred a few times. This chain joins TRBV7-2 and TRBJ2-3, with 7 bases lining up with TRBD2. In germline, CDR1 is SGHTA, CDR2 FQGNSA. V was clipped by 4 bases and J by 4 bases; unmatched bases: 11. CDR3 length: 16 residues. The CDR3 reads CASSSGFAGVADTQYF. CDR3 coding DNA: TGTGCCAGCAGCTCAGGATTTGCGGGAGTGGCAGATACGCAGTATTTT.

This sequence joins TRBV9 and TRBJ2-1; 8 bases line up with TRBD2. This CDR3 contains 14 residues. Trimming at V came to 3 bases and at J to 6 bases, leaving 5 bases not matched to a gene. From germline, CDR1 is SGDLS and CDR2 YYNGEE. CDR3 region: CASSASSGINEQFF. The CDR3 DNA reads as TGTGCCAGCAGCGCGAGTAGCGGGATCAATGAGCAGTTCTTC. The complete variable domain, with remaining parts taken from reference TRBV9 and TRBJ2-1, reads DSGVTQTPKHLITATGQRVTLRCSPRSGDLSVYWYQQSLDQGLQFLIQYYNGEERAKGNILERFSAQQFPDLHSELNLSSLELGDSALYFCASSASSGINEQFFGPGTRLTVL.

The J gene is TRBJ2-2, the V gene TRBV5-1, with D possibly matching TRBD1 (5 bases). The CDR3 contains 16 residues. CDR1 is SGHRS and CDR2 is YFSETQ in the germline V gene. V lost 3 bases, J lost 1 base, and 13 bases lay in between. The CDR3: CASSSAGQGNTGELFF. The CDR3 region has the DNA TGCGCCAGCAGCTCCGCAGGGCAGGGGAACACCGGGGAGCTGTTTTTT.

There are a few counts of this clonotype. The chain is built from TRBV3-1 and TRBJ1-5; D is possibly TRBD1 (5 bases). V lost 6 bases to trimming and J lost 0 bases, with 12 bases between them. Germline CDR1 reads LGHDT; CDR2 reads YNNKEL (reference sequence). The CDR3 consists of 15 residues. The CDR3 DNA sequence: TGTGCCAGCAGTCAGGGAGTAAATAGCAATCAGCCCCAGCATTTT. Its protein product is CASSQGVNSNQPQHF.

The DNA of the CDR3 is TGCAGTGCCGCCCCCCCCTTGGCTAGCTCCTACGAGCAGTACTTC. It specifies CSAAPPLASSYEQYF. The chain combines TRBV20-1 with TRBJ2-7, with unresolved D. Between the trimmed V and J ends, which lost 6 bases and 0 bases, there was a span of 18 bases. The CDR3 spans 15 residues. Germline V CDR1 and CDR2: DFQATT, SNEGSKA (reference sequence).

This clonotype was seen repeatedly, ten times or more. In DNA form, the CDR3 reads TGCAGCCACAGGGGGCTCTCTGGAAACACCATATATTTT. Amino acids: CSHRGLSGNTIYF. V gene TRBV29-1 combines with J gene TRBJ1-3; 9 bases are a match to TRBD1. V was pared by 8 bases and J by 0 bases, with 2 bases of the junction left unmatched. CDR3 size: 13 residues. In germline, CDR1 is SQVTM, CDR2 ANQGSEA.

The sample holds a few counts of this clonotype. The chain links TRBV20-1 to TRBJ2-3; D gene unclear. V lost 0 bases, J lost 4 bases, and 17 bases lay in between. Germline V CDR1 and CDR2: DFQATT, SNEGSKA (reference sequence). The CDR3 has 16 amino acids. The CDR3 is CSARDAANPRPDTQYF. In nucleotides, the CDR3 is TGCAGTGCTAGAGACGCTGCCAACCCACGACCAGATACGCAGTATTTT.

CDR3 residues: CASSLDSGLRGRAEAFF. The CDR3 bases are TGCGCCAGCAGCTTGGATTCTGGGCTCAGGGGGCGAGCTGAAGCTTTCTTT. This chain links TRBV5-1 with TRBJ1-1; 8 nucleotides match TRBD1. The CDR3 totals 17 residues. CDR1 is SGHRS and CDR2 is YFSETQ in the germline V gene. Losses at the gene ends were 0 bases for V and 6 bases for J; bases not matched to a gene: 13.

This clonotype was seen a handful of times. V and J are TRBV9 and TRBJ1-4, with D possibly being TRBD1 (6 bases). V was shortened by 2 bases and J by 8 bases, with 16 bases between the two germline ends. The CDR3 runs to 15 residues. The germline V gene encodes CDR1 SGDLS and CDR2 YYNGEE. The CDR3 protein is CASSVRGQVEEKLFF. The DNA for the CDR3 is TGTGCCAGCAGCGTCAGGGGTCAGGTTGAGGAAAAACTGTTTTTT.

The genes are TRBV12-3 or TRBV12-4 and TRBJ2-3; 12 bases are shared with TRBD2. The CDR3 runs to 16 residues. The V segment lost 6 bases and the J segment 0 bases; nucleotides outside the gene matches: 4. Here the CDR3 reads CASRLAGGLSTDTQYF. In DNA form, the CDR3 reads TGTGCCAGCAGACTAGCGGGAGGTCTGAGCACAGATACGCAGTATTTT.

This clonotype was observed many times. The rearrangement uses TRBV12-3 or TRBV12-4 and TRBJ2-5; D gene unclear. The ends were cut back, 0 bases at V and 4 bases at J, with 6 bases in the middle. The CDR3 covers 13 residues. The CDR3 protein is CASSLASRETQYF. The CDR3 nucleotides read TGTGCCAGCAGTTTAGCGAGCCGAGAGACCCAGTACTTC.

The table lists this clonotype with a few counts. V is TRBV15 and J is TRBJ2-7, with D perhaps matching TRBD1 or TRBD2 (5 bases each). From germline, CDR1 is LNHNV and CDR2 YYDKDF (reference sequence). The CDR3 is made up of 15 amino acids. The V end was cut by 1 base, the J end by 6 bases, with 16 bases between. CDR3 DNA sequence: TGTGCCACCAGCAGAGGGCCGGGGCTATTGGGCGAGCAGTACTTC. It codes for CATSRGPGLLGEQYF.

This clonotype was picked up a small number of times. Because the CDR3's place on the DNA is in doubt, the DNA is left out and the CDR3 is given as listed by TCRdb. This rearrangement joins TRBV10-2 to TRBJ2-2; TRBD1 is the table's D call, not checked against the DNA. With termini counted, the CDR3 has 16 amino acids. Germline CDR1 and CDR2: WSHSY and SAAADI. The CDR3 spells CASSSGGLGTPGSCFF.

This chain uses TRBV20-1 with TRBJ2-5; 10 nucleotides agree with TRBD2. The length of the CDR3 is 13 residues. Losses at the gene ends were 6 bases for V and 3 bases for J; bases not matched to a gene: 4. CDR1 is DFQATT and CDR2 is SNEGSKA in the germline V gene (reference sequence). The CDR3 coding sequence is TGCAGTGCAACGGGACTAGCGAAAGAGACCCAGTACTTC. Protein product: CSATGLAKETQYF.

This clonotype was observed many times. The V call is TRBV10-2, the J call TRBJ2-2; D remains ambiguous. The CDR3 is 12 residues long. V was cut by 2 bases and J by 5 bases, with 3 bases left in between. CDR1 WSHSY and CDR2 SAAADI come from the germline V gene. CDR3 in DNA: TGCGCCAGCAGTGAGGGTACCGGGGAGCTGTTTTTT. Its protein is CASSEGTGELFF.